Sequencing of this T cell receptor (beta chain) was carried out in a study of blood T cell repertoires in COVID-19. Overall study: Material from acute and convalescent COVID-19 was sourced from the United States, Italy and Spain. The analysed material was cDNA or gDNA that came from T cells, B-cell-depleted T cells, or PBMCs.

Germline lookup yields CDR1 KGHSH and CDR2 LQKENI. The germline V and J ends were trimmed by 6 bases and 4 bases, with 16 bases remaining between them. The CDR3 loop spans 14 amino acids. Methods used by the authors: How many nucleated cells were present was estimated from reference gene primer amplification. Profiled with immunoSEQ multiplex PCR; TCRdb holds only in-frame clones, not every one. Clone size and V and J calls were adopted from that table, with D and trimming inferred from the DNA. The repertoire includes approximately 90,000 clones, approximately 80% of them detected once, and around 25% sits in the top ten.

The TCR comes from a man in his fifties or sixties with acute or convalescent COVID-19. Sequencing was performed on peripheral blood. V gene TRBV18 combines with J gene TRBJ2-7; D may be TRBD1 (5 bases). The CDR3 DNA reads TGTGCCAGCTCCCCCACCGACAGATTTTACGAGCAGTACGTC. It codes for CASSPTDRFYEQYV.